One sample yielded the 32 T cell receptor beta chains listed below, sequenced in a study of T-cell memory formation after mild COVID-19. TCRdb passed the 5' RACE reads through MiXCR, listing each CDR3 protein once. The repertoire consists of roughly 220,000 distinct CDR3 sequences, with 9% to 10% occurring once and the leading ten covering around 3.3%. Sample: PBMCs or a T cell subset sorted from them (not recorded which). The receptors were gathered from a man aged 18 to 35 who had mild COVID-19 (a few samples of this study predate the infection). Cell type and time point are not known.

V gene TRBV27 combines with J gene TRBJ1-5; D remains unclear. The CDR3 is made up of 12 amino acids. V dropped 8 bases and J dropped 4 bases, with 9 bases sitting between them. Germline assignment: CDR1 MNHEY and CDR2 SMNVEV (reference sequence). CDR3 coding DNA: TGTGCCAGCTGGGCTGGGAATCAGCCCCAGCATTTT. It specifies CASWAGNQPQHF.

This clonotype showed up many times. The genes are TRBV7-2 and TRBJ2-3; 9 positions match TRBD2. The CDR3 runs 16 residues. V shed 2 bases, J shed 0 bases, and the junction held 3 bases outside the gene matches. Germline V gene data show CDR1 as SGHTA and CDR2 as FQGNSA. The CDR3 is CASSLIAGGSTDTQYF. The CDR3 DNA reads as TGTGCCAGCAGCTTAATTGCGGGGGGGAGCACAGATACGCAGTATTTT.

This rearrangement joins TRBV12-3 or TRBV12-4 to TRBJ2-1; D might be TRBD2 (7 bases). V was shortened by 7 bases and J by 9 bases, with 16 bases between the two germline ends. The CDR3 loop spans 13 amino acids. Written as DNA, the CDR3 is TGTGCCAGCAAACGGACAGCGGGGAGTGAGCAGTTCTTC. This translates into CASKRTAGSEQFF.

In its sample, this clonotype was seen a few times. The J gene is TRBJ1-1, the V gene TRBV7-6; D not certain. The CDR3 contains 13 residues. Trimming took 0 bases from V and 8 from J, leaving 10 bases between them. CDR1 and CDR2 (germline): SGHVS, FNYEAQ. DNA of the CDR3: TGTGCCAGCAGCTTAGCGTTGACGGGGGAAGCTTTCTTT. Translating it yields CASSLALTGEAFF. Looking up the rest from reference TRBV7-6 and TRBJ1-1 gives the full variable domain: GAGVSQSPRYKVTKRGQDVALRCDPISGHVSLYWYRQALGQGPEFLTYFNYEAQQDKSGLPNDRFSAERPEGSISTLTIQRTEQRDSAMYRCASSLALTGEAFFGQGTRLTVV.

This clonotype was seen a handful of times. This chain links TRBV7-2 with TRBJ1-2; perhaps TRBD1 as D (5 bases). Per germline, CDR1 SGHTA and CDR2 FQGNSA. V dropped 4 bases and J dropped 4 bases, with 22 bases sitting between them. The CDR3 consists of 17 residues. The CDR3 protein is CASSSRVSSPWGYGYTF. As DNA, the CDR3 is TGTGCCAGCAGCTCCAGGGTGAGCTCCCCCTGGGGCTATGGCTACACCTTC.

This clonotype was picked up many times. The V call is TRBV11-2, the J call TRBJ2-5, with 8 bases fitting TRBD1. V was clipped by 5 bases and J by 1 base; unmatched bases: 3. The CDR3 contains 14 residues. Germline values: CDR1 SGHAT, CDR2 FQNNGV. In nucleotides, the CDR3 is TGTGCCAGCAGCCCGGGACAGGCCCAAGAGACCCAGTACTTC. Protein sequence: CASSPGQAQETQYF.

This clonotype appeared a few times. The J gene is TRBJ1-2, the V gene TRBV25-1; perhaps TRBD1 as D (5 bases). V was cut by 4 bases and J by 2 bases, with 14 bases left in between. The V gene's germline CDR1 is MGHDK and CDR2 SYGVNS. The length of the CDR3 is 15 residues. CDR3 sequence reads: CASSGAGGVNYGYTF. CDR3 in DNA: TGTGCCAGCAGTGGAGCCGGGGGGGTCAACTATGGCTACACCTTC.

The chain joins TRBV29-1 to TRBJ1-2; D gene unclear. Trimming removed 6 bases from V and 7 bases from J, with 15 bases in between. CDR1 and CDR2 from the germline V gene are SQVTM and ANQGSEA. This CDR3 spans 12 amino acids. CDR3 coding DNA: TGCAGCGTCCGCTCAGGAGAAGGTGGCTACACCTTC. Its translation is CSVRSGEGGYTF.

This rearrangement joins TRBV4-3 to TRBJ2-7; the D is unclear. V was pared by 0 bases and J by 6 bases, with 12 bases between. In germline, CDR1 is LGHNA, CDR2 YSLEER. This CDR3 is 14 amino acids long. The CDR3 DNA follows: TGCGCCAGCAGCCAAGAACCAAGAGTGGGCGAGCAGTACTTC. Residues: CASSQEPRVGEQYF.

This clonotype has just a few counts. The rearrangement joins TRBV7-8 to TRBJ1-2, with D possibly TRBD1 on 5 matching bases. The CDR3 loop spans 18 amino acids. V shed 5 bases and J shed 4 bases, with 26 bases lying between them. Germline V gives CDR1 SGHVS, CDR2 FQNEAQ. CDR3 region: CASSQAKPGRRLGYGYTF. As DNA, the CDR3 is TGTGCCAGCAGCCAAGCTAAACCGGGACGCCGGCTAGGCTATGGCTACACCTTC.

This clonotype was recorded many times. The rearrangement joins TRBV7-2 to TRBJ2-5; D may be TRBD2 (7 bases). CDR3 length equals 16 residues. Germline loops: CDR1 SGHTA, CDR2 FQGNSA. Trimming stripped 1 base from V and 6 bases from J, with 18 bases between. Here the CDR3 reads CASSLDWGGRSKTQYF. CDR3 nucleotide sequence: TGTGCCAGCAGCTTAGATTGGGGGGGGCGCTCAAAGACCCAGTACTTC. Full variable domain (rest looked up from reference TRBV7-2 and TRBJ2-5): GAGVSQSPSNKVTEKGKDVELRCDPISGHTALYWYRQSLGQGLEFLIYFQGNSAPDKSGLPSDRFSAERTGGSVSTLTIQRTQQEDSAVYLCASSLDWGGRSKTQYFGPGTRLLVL.

The V call is TRBV20-1, the J call TRBJ2-2; possibly TRBD1 for D (5 bases). The CDR3 runs 15 residues. Germline V lookup: CDR1 DFQATT, CDR2 SNEGSKA (reference sequence). V lost 0 bases and J lost 7, with 15 bases in between. As DNA, the CDR3 is TGCAGTGCTAGAGATGCCAGGGCGGTGAGCGGGGAGCTGTTTTTT. It translates to CSARDARAVSGELFF.

There are many counts of this clonotype. The chain recombines TRBV28 with TRBJ2-7, with TRBD1 matching 9 bases. The CDR3 has 15 residues. CDR1 and CDR2 from the germline V gene are MDHEN and SYDVKM. V shed 3 bases and J 3 bases; nucleotides not matched to a gene: 6. The CDR3 region is CASSLPGQGIYEQYF. CDR3 coding DNA: TGTGCCAGCAGTTTGCCCGGACAGGGGATCTACGAGCAGTACTTC.

The chain is built from TRBV6-6 and TRBJ2-5; TRBD1 aligns across 9 bases. This CDR3 is 15 amino acids long. Trimming at V came to 6 bases and at J to 2 bases, leaving 7 bases not matched to a gene. The germline CDR1 and CDR2 sequences are MNHNY and SVGAGI (reference sequence). DNA for the CDR3: TGTGCCAGCAGCCATACCGGGACAGGGCAAGAGACCCAGTACTTC. Translated, it gives CASSHTGTGQETQYF.

This clonotype was seen a few times. The chain links TRBV15 to TRBJ1-6, with no clear D. Trimming stripped 7 bases from V and 7 bases from J, with 11 bases between. Germline-derived CDR1 and CDR2 are LNHNV and YYDKDF (reference sequence). The CDR3 is made up of 13 amino acids. CDR3 region: CATTVEYNSPLHF. In DNA form, the CDR3 reads TGTGCCACCACCGTAGAGTACAATTCACCCCTCCACTTT.

The table lists this clonotype with many counts. This chain joins TRBV7-2 and TRBJ2-1; 9 nucleotides line up with TRBD1. CDR1 and CDR2 from the germline V gene are SGHTA and FQGNSA. With 8 bases clipped from V and 4 bases from J, the junction kept 6 bases outside the gene matches. The CDR3 loop spans 14 amino acids. In nucleotides, the CDR3 is TGTGCCAGCCGGCGGGACAGGGTGTACAATGAGCAGTTCTTC. It specifies CASRRDRVYNEQFF.

This clonotype was observed at least ten times. The chain employs TRBV5-1 and TRBJ2-2; possibly TRBD1 for D (5 bases). Trimming stripped 4 bases from V and 2 bases from J, with 9 bases between. The CDR3 has 14 residues. Per germline, CDR1 SGHRS and CDR2 YFSETQ. The CDR3 bases are TGCGCCAGCAGCCCAACAGGAAACACCGGGGAGCTGTTTTTT. Amino acid sequence: CASSPTGNTGELFF.

This clonotype was detected many times. This chain links TRBV7-9 with TRBJ1-6, with no clear D. CDR1 SEHNR and CDR2 FQNEAQ come from the germline V gene (reference sequence). Trimming pared 5 bases from V and 8 bases from J, leaving 13 bases between. The CDR3 sequence is 14 residues long. The CDR3 DNA reads as TGTGCCAGCAGCCGTATCGGGTCCGATTCACCCCTCCACTTT. Residues: CASSRIGSDSPLHF.

V usage is TRBV7-9 and J usage is TRBJ1-1; tentatively, D is TRBD1 (5 bases). Germline CDR1 SEHNR, CDR2 FQNEAQ (reference sequence). This CDR3 spans 17 amino acids. With 5 bases removed from V and 6 bases from J, the gap between germline ends came to 25 bases. DNA of the CDR3: TGTGCCAGCAGCCCCCAGAACTTCGGGATGGGGCGCGCTGAAGCTTTCTTT. Translated: CASSPQNFGMGRAEAFF.

The rearrangement joins TRBV7-2 to TRBJ1-2; D gene ambiguous. The CDR3 runs to 14 residues. The V gene lost 1 base and the J gene lost 8 bases, with 14 bases spanning the gap. Per germline, CDR1 SGHTA and CDR2 FQGNSA. The CDR3 loop is CASSLDRTGSGYTF. The CDR3 DNA follows: TGTGCCAGCAGCTTAGACCGGACGGGGTCGGGCTACACCTTC.

This clonotype was detected a few times. V gene TRBV10-3 combines with J gene TRBJ1-1, with TRBD1 identical over 8 bases. V shed 2 bases, J shed 0 bases, and the junction held 8 bases outside the gene matches. Germline V lookup: CDR1 ENHRY, CDR2 SYGVKD. This CDR3 is 17 amino acids long. The CDR3 region is CAISEPRRTGLNTEAFF. CDR3 nucleotides: TGTGCCATCAGTGAGCCCCGTAGGACAGGGCTGAACACTGAAGCTTTCTTT.

A few counts support this clonotype. J is TRBJ2-3 and V is TRBV7-3; no reliable D call. Looked up from germline, CDR1 is SGHTA and CDR2 is FQGTGA. The CDR3 sequence is 15 residues long. The V and J ends lost 1 base and 0 bases respectively, with 8 bases between them. The CDR3 here is CASSLITGSTDTQYF. CDR3 sequence (DNA): TGTGCCAGCAGCTTAATTACGGGCAGCACAGATACGCAGTATTTT.

This clonotype turned up a few times. The V and J genes are TRBV7-9 and TRBJ1-1, with 7 bases lining up with TRBD1. Germline V gene data show CDR1 as SEHNR and CDR2 as FQNEAQ (reference sequence). CDR3 length: 13 amino acids. V dropped 5 bases and J dropped 6; count of bases not matched to a gene: 6. The CDR3 reads CASSPRQGSEAFF. In DNA form, the CDR3 reads TGTGCCAGCAGCCCGCGACAGGGTTCTGAAGCTTTCTTT.

The rearrangement links TRBV20-1 to TRBJ1-1; tentatively, D is TRBD1 (6 bases). In germline, CDR1 is DFQATT, CDR2 SNEGSKA (reference sequence). The V gene lost 2 bases and the J gene lost 10 bases, with 14 bases spanning the gap. The CDR3 has 12 amino acids. CDR3 DNA: TGCAGTGCTAGAACTGACAAGGGGGGAGCTTTCTTT. Its translation: CSARTDKGGAFF.

Ten or more counts support this clonotype. The chain recombines TRBV12-3 or TRBV12-4 with TRBJ2-4, with D possibly matching TRBD1 (6 bases). Trimming cost V 2 bases and J 1 base, with 18 bases left between them. CDR3 length equals 18 residues. CDR3 loop: CASSLSKTGPTAKNIQYF. CDR3 sequence (DNA): TGTGCCAGCAGTTTATCCAAGACAGGACCCACTGCCAAAAACATTCAGTACTTC.

The chain is built from TRBV6-2 or TRBV6-3 and TRBJ1-5; TRBD1 matches 7 bases. From germline, CDR1 is MNHEY and CDR2 SVGEGT. Trimming removed 5 bases from V and 7 bases from J; junction bases left unmatched: 5. The CDR3 runs to 13 residues. The CDR3 reads CASSPSRGQPQHF. The CDR3 nucleotides are TGTGCCAGCAGTCCCTCCAGGGGGCAGCCCCAGCATTTT.

The J gene is TRBJ2-2, the V gene TRBV29-1; the match to TRBD1 covers 9 bases. The CDR3 spans 12 residues. After removal of 6 bases from V and 6 bases from J, the junction contained 2 bases not matched to a gene. CDR1 and CDR2 (germline): SQVTM, ANQGSEA. Here the CDR3 DNA reads TGCAGCGTACGGACAGGGGCCGGGGAGCTGTTTTTT. Protein sequence: CSVRTGAGELFF.

The table lists this clonotype with a few counts. The genes are TRBV3-1 and TRBJ1-1; D not certain. Trimming pared 2 bases from V and 1 base from J, leaving 5 bases between. The CDR3 runs to 13 residues. CDR1 is LGHDT and CDR2 is YNNKEL in the germline V gene (reference sequence). The CDR3 region is CASSQRQNTEAFF. As DNA, the CDR3 is TGTGCCAGCAGCCAACGCCAGAACACTGAAGCTTTCTTT.

This clonotype was found a few times. V is TRBV20-1 and J is TRBJ2-6; D is uncertain. The CDR3 spans 14 residues. Germline-derived CDR1 and CDR2 are DFQATT and SNEGSKA (reference sequence). The ends were cut back, 3 bases at V and 1 base at J, with 7 bases in the middle. The CDR3, as DNA: TGCAGTGCTAGCTCGGCATCTGGGGCCAACGTCCTGACTTTC. Translation: CSASSASGANVLTF.

This clonotype showed up just a few times. The chain has TRBV6-8 and TRBJ2-7, with 7 bases identical to TRBD1. CDR3 length: 16 residues. The V gene end was trimmed by 8 bases and the J gene end by 2 bases; junction bases not matched to a gene: 15. CDR1 MNHGY and CDR2 SAAAGT come from the germline V gene. CDR3 DNA sequence: TGTGCCAGCGGACAAGGGGGCCTACGGGGCACCTACGAGCAGTACGTC. It specifies CASGQGGLRGTYEQYV.

The genes are TRBV28 and TRBJ2-5; D might be TRBD2 (5 bases). This CDR3 is 16 amino acids long. Trimming took 7 bases from V and 1 from J, leaving 19 bases between them. From germline, CDR1 is MDHEN and CDR2 SYDVKM. The CDR3: CASTPYLGVAQETQYF. DNA for the CDR3: TGTGCCAGCACTCCTTACCTCGGGGTAGCCCAAGAGACCCAGTACTTC.

This clonotype occurred many times. This chain connects TRBV2 to TRBJ1-1; D is unresolved. The CDR3 is 13 amino acids. Germline V gene data show CDR1 as SNHLY and CDR2 as FYNNEI. The V and J ends lost 6 bases and 4 bases respectively, with 12 bases between them. The CDR3: CASSLQAGTEAFF. The CDR3 DNA is TGTGCCAGCAGCCTTCAAGCGGGCACTGAAGCTTTCTTT. Combining the CDR3 with reference TRBV2 and TRBJ1-1 gives the whole variable domain EPEVTQTPSHQVTQMGQEVILRCVPISNHLYFYWYRQILGQKVEFLVSFYNNEISEKSEIFDDQFSVERPDGSNFTLKIRSTKLEDSAMYFCASSLQAGTEAFFGQGTRLTVV.